One and the same sample provided the 22 T cell receptor beta chains below, sequenced in a study of CD8+CD57+ T cells in acquired aplastic anemia. Profiles of TCR beta VDJ and CDR3 were generated from a genomic DNA template. TCRdb reprocessed the reads via MiXCR and lists one record per CDR3 protein. Found here are under 350,000 distinct CDR3 sequences, roughly 53% of them singletons; the top ten hold roughly 1.3%. Whoever was chosen for sequencing had shown CD8+CD57+ cell expansion by flow cytometry. The sequenced sample was sorted CD4+, CD8+, or CD8+CD57+ T cells (not recorded which) from PBMCs. Receptors were obtained from a human donor with aplastic anemia.

The chain is built from TRBV7-3 and TRBJ2-2; 12 bases line up with TRBD2. J gave up 5 bases and V 7 bases, and 8 bases lay outside the gene matches. CDR1 is SGHTA and CDR2 is FQGTGA in the germline V gene. The length of the CDR3 is 16 residues. For the CDR3, the DNA is TGTGCCAGCAAGACTAGCGGGAGATCGGGAACCGGGGAGCTGTTTTTT. Its protein product is CASKTSGRSGTGELFF. The whole variable domain, filled in from reference TRBV7-3 and TRBJ2-2, reads GAGVSQTPSNKVTEKGKYVELRCDPISGHTALYWYRQSLGQGPEFLIYFQGTGAADDSGLPNDRFFAVRPEGSVSTLKIQRTERGDSAVYLCASKTSGRSGTGELFFGEGSRLTVL.

The chain joins TRBV7-2 to TRBJ1-2; 8 positions agree with TRBD1. The germline V gene encodes CDR1 SGHTA and CDR2 FQGNSA. V dropped 5 bases and J dropped 0; count of bases not matched to a gene: 5. CDR3 length equals 15 residues. The CDR3 DNA reads as TGTGCCAGCAGCCCGCAGACAGGGGCTAACTATGGCTACACCTTC. Residues: CASSPQTGANYGYTF.

The rearrangement links TRBV5-6 to TRBJ2-7, with D uncertain. The CDR3 contains 13 residues. Trimming removed 2 bases from V and 6 bases from J, with 12 bases in between. Germline CDR1 SGHDT, CDR2 YYEEEE. The CDR3 DNA sequence: TGTGCCAGCAGCTTCGACGTCCTCCCCGAGCAGTACTTC. This codes for CASSFDVLPEQYF.

The rearrangement uses TRBV12-3 or TRBV12-4 and TRBJ2-7, with 9 bases aligning to TRBD2. The J segment lost 7 bases and the V segment lost 6 bases, leaving 10 bases of the junction unmatched. The CDR3 extends over 14 amino acids. This CDR3 reads CASSRGGALKEQYF. The CDR3 DNA is TGTGCCAGCAGCCGCGGGGGGGCCCTCAAGGAGCAGTACTTC.

DNA of the CDR3: TGCAGTGCTAGAGAGAGACCTGGGGAGCTGTTTTTT. The encoded protein is CSARERPGELFF. The chain combines TRBV20-1 with TRBJ2-2; D is unclear. CDR3 length: 12 amino acids. Between the trimmed V and J ends, which lost 0 bases and 8 bases, there was a span of 7 bases. Germline V gene data show CDR1 as DFQATT and CDR2 as SNEGSKA (reference sequence).

This clonotype has only a few counts. The V and J genes are TRBV7-2 and TRBJ1-2; TRBD1 is a possible D gene (5 bases). Per the germline V gene, CDR1 is SGHTA and CDR2 is FQGNSA. V was cut by 1 base and J by 4 bases, with 10 bases left in between. This CDR3 spans 14 amino acids. The CDR3 loop reads CASSLGPGLYGYTF. CDR3 sequence (DNA): TGTGCCAGCAGCTTAGGTCCAGGGCTCTATGGCTACACCTTC.

Note on this clonotype: A junction end diverges from the germline sequence, so it may reflect a read error. The V call is TRBV2, the J call TRBJ2-1; 10 bases are shared with TRBD1. Germline V gene data show CDR1 as SNHLY and CDR2 as FYNNEI. The CDR3 is made up of 13 amino acids. The DNA for the CDR3 is TGTGCCAGCGGTGAACTTCCGGGACAGGGGTCGCATTTC. It codes for CASGELPGQGSHF.

V and J are TRBV7-2 and TRBJ2-2; D unresolved. This CDR3 region has 14 residues. The germline gives CDR1 SGHTA, CDR2 FQGNSA. V was cut by 6 bases and J by 1 base, with 9 bases left in between. The CDR3 region has the DNA TGTGCCAGCAGTTCAACCTGGAACACCGGGGAGCTGTTTTTT. Protein: CASSSTWNTGELFF.

V and J are TRBV19 and TRBJ2-1; 9 bases are shared with TRBD2. Germline CDR1 is LNHDA and CDR2 is SQIVND (reference sequence). The trim removed 1 base at V and 2 bases at J, leaving 3 bases unmatched. The CDR3 length is 16 residues. This chain's CDR3 is CASSIASGRPYNEQFF. CDR3 coding DNA: TGTGCCAGTAGTATAGCGAGCGGGAGGCCCTACAATGAGCAGTTCTTC.

This clonotype has ten or more counts. The rearrangement joins TRBV4-1 to TRBJ2-1; perhaps TRBD2 as D (5 bases). This CDR3 spans 16 amino acids. The germline V gene has CDR1 MGHRA and CDR2 YSYEKL. Trimming removed 0 bases from V and 6 bases from J, with 15 bases in between. CDR3: CASSQESTLRGNEQFF. The DNA for the CDR3 is TGCGCCAGCAGCCAAGAATCGACCCTCCGGGGCAATGAGCAGTTCTTC.

This clonotype was counted only a few times. Here the CDR3 DNA reads TGCGCCAGCAGCTTGGCGGGGGGCGCGTTCTACGAGCAGTACTTC. Protein: CASSLAGGAFYEQYF. The chain combines TRBV5-1 with TRBJ2-7, with D tentatively TRBD2 (7 bases). Trimming shortened V by 0 bases and J by 3 bases, and 13 bases separated the two germline ends. Germline CDR1 SGHRS, CDR2 YFSETQ. This CDR3 has 15 amino acids.

The chain employs TRBV19 and TRBJ1-1, with D uncertain. V was trimmed by 8 bases and J by 0 bases, leaving 16 bases between them. CDR1 LNHDA and CDR2 SQIVND come from the germline V gene (reference sequence). This CDR3 region has 15 residues. The CDR3 is CASLTLGPLNTEAFF. As DNA, the CDR3 is TGTGCCAGTCTAACCCTTGGACCGTTGAACACTGAAGCTTTCTTT.

About this clonotype: This could be a read error, since a much larger clone is one nucleotide away. The chain combines TRBV10-1 with TRBJ2-5; 8 bases fit TRBD2. This CDR3 comprises 13 residues. Germline V gene lookup returns CDR1 WNHNN and CDR2 SYGVQD (reference sequence). The chain's CDR3 is CASKLSGGEIQYF. The CDR3, as DNA: TGTGCCAGCAAATTAAGCGGGGGAGAGATCCAGTACTTC.

This clonotype has a count of ten or more. This rearrangement joins TRBV6-5 to TRBJ1-6; D is unclear. This CDR3 has 14 residues. Trimming cost V 6 bases and J 7 bases, with 13 bases left between them. Germline V gene sequence: CDR1 MNHEY, CDR2 SVGAGI. The CDR3 here is CASRTTGRNSPLHF. DNA for the CDR3: TGTGCCAGCAGAACGACGGGAAGGAATTCACCCCTCCACTTT.

A word on this clonotype: Compared with germline, one end of the junction differs, possibly owing to a read error. The chain is built from TRBV7-7 and TRBJ2-1, with 10 bases matching TRBD2. Germline assignment: CDR1 SSHAT and CDR2 FNYEAQ (reference sequence). The CDR3 extends over 15 amino acids. The CDR3 reads CASSLQAGGYNEQFF. For the CDR3, the DNA is TGTGCTAGCAGCTTACAAGCGGGGGGGTACAATGAGCAGTTCTTC.

There are many counts of this clonotype. The rearrangement links TRBV4-1 to TRBJ1-1; D is possibly TRBD1 (6 bases). V dropped 1 base and J dropped 0 bases, with 12 bases sitting between them. The CDR3 contains 16 residues. The germline V gene encodes CDR1 MGHRA and CDR2 YSYEKL. CDR3 sequence reads: CASSQGNAGVNTEAFF. For the CDR3, the DNA is TGCGCCAGCAGCCAAGGTAATGCAGGGGTGAACACTGAAGCTTTCTTT.

This clonotype was counted at least ten times. This chain links TRBV5-4 with TRBJ1-1; the D gene is possibly TRBD1 (6 bases). The CDR3 loop spans 14 amino acids. CDR1 is SGHNT and CDR2 is YYREEE in the germline V gene (reference sequence). V gave up 4 bases and J gave up 4 bases, with 14 bases separating them. This CDR3 is CASSLSRGGTEAFF. CDR3 nucleotide sequence: TGTGCCAGCAGCCTATCCAGGGGAGGCACTGAAGCTTTCTTT.

This clonotype was counted many times. Compared with germline, one end of the junction differs, possibly owing to a read error. The rearrangement uses TRBV9 and TRBJ2-5; possibly TRBD2 for D (5 bases). CDR1 SGDLS and CDR2 YYNGEE come from the germline V gene. The CDR3 runs 17 residues. The CDR3 is CTSSVGLNSGRQETQYF. For the CDR3, the DNA is TGTACCAGCAGCGTAGGGTTAAACTCGGGAAGGCAAGAGACCCAGTACTTC.

This clonotype showed up just once. The chain employs TRBV24-1 and TRBJ2-7, with D possibly matching TRBD2 (7 bases). The CDR3 loop spans 12 amino acids. The germline V gene encodes CDR1 KGHDR and CDR2 SFDVKD. Trimming pared 4 bases from V and 6 bases from J, leaving 9 bases between. The CDR3 is CATSEGGREQYF. CDR3 sequence (DNA): TGTGCCACCAGTGAGGGGGGGCGCGAGCAGTACTTC.

The rearrangement links TRBV20-1 to TRBJ2-7; a weak D match, TRBD1 (5 bases). CDR1 is DFQATT, CDR2 SNEGSKA, per germline (reference sequence). The germline V and J ends were trimmed by 3 bases and 4 bases, with 13 bases remaining between them. The CDR3 has 13 residues. CDR3 loop: CSARAGIKYEQYF. The DNA of the CDR3 is TGCAGTGCTAGGGCAGGGATCAAATACGAGCAGTACTTC.

Turning to this clonotype: A much bigger clone sits one base away, suggesting this may be a read error. This chain joins TRBV29-1 and TRBJ1-1; a possible D gene is TRBD1 (6 bases). Germline values: CDR1 SQVTM, CDR2 ANQGSEA. V lost 7 bases and J lost 4, with 16 bases in between. CDR3 length: 13 residues. The CDR3 DNA sequence: TGCAGCGCCCTGGACAGCTGGAGCACTGAAGCTTTCTTT. Its translation: CSALDSWSTEAFF.

This clonotype has only a few counts. A read error is possible here, since a much larger clone lies one base away. This rearrangement joins TRBV19 to TRBJ1-1, with 7 bases identical to TRBD1. V trimming: 8 bases; J trimming: 1 base; junction bases outside the gene matches: 7. The CDR3 length is 14 residues. CDR1 and CDR2 from the germline V gene are LNHDA and SQIVND (reference sequence). CDR3 nucleotide sequence: TGTGCCAGTCTCCGACAGGGCACGAACACTGAAGCTTTCTTT. This sequence encodes CASLRQGTNTEAFF.